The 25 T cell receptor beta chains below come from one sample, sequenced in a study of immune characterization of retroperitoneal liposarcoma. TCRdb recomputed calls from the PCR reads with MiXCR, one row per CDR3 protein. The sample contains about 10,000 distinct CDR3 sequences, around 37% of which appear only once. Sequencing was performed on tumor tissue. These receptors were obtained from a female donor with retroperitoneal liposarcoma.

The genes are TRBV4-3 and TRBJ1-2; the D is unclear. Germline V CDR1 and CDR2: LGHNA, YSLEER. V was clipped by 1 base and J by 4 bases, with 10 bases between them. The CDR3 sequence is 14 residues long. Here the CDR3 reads CASSQVPGTYGYTF. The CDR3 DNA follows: TGCGCCAGCAGCCAAGTCCCAGGCACCTATGGCTACACCTTC.

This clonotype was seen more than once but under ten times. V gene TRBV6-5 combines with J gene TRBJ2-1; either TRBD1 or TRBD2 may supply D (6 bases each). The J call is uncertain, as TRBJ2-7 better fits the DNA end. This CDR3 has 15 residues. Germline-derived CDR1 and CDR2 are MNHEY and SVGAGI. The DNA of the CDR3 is TGTGCCAGCAGTTACTCAGGGGGACTGCAGAACGAGCAGTACTTC. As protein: CASSYSGGLQNEQYF.

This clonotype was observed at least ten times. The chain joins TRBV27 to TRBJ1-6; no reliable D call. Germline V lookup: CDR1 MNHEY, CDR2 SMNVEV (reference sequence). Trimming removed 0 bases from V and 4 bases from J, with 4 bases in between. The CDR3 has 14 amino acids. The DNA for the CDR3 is TGTGCCAGCAGTTTATCGCTGTATAATTCACCCCTCCACTTT. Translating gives CASSLSLYNSPLHF.

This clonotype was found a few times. The CDR3 is CAIVDRLNSPLHF. CDR3 nucleotide sequence: TGTGCCATCGTGGACAGGCTTAATTCACCCCTCCACTTT. V usage is TRBV6-1 and J usage is TRBJ1-6; 7 nucleotides align to TRBD1. The CDR3 is made up of 13 amino acids. Germline CDR1 and CDR2: MNHNS and SASEGT. The junction had 6 bases not matched to a gene; V was cut back by 10 bases and J by 6 bases.

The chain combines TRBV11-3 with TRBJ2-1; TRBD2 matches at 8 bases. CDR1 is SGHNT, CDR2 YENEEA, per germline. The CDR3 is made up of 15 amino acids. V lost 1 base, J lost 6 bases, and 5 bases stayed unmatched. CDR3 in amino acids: CASSLVLLAGNEQFF. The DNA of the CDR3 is TGTGCCAGCAGCTTAGTCCTCCTAGCGGGCAATGAGCAGTTCTTC.

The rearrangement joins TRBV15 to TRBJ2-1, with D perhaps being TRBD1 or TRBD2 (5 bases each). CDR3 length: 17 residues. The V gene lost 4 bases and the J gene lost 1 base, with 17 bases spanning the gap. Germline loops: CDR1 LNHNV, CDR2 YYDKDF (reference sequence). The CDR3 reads CATSTLTEGLSYNEQFF. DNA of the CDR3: TGTGCCACCAGCACTCTCACCGAGGGGCTTTCCTACAATGAGCAGTTCTTC.

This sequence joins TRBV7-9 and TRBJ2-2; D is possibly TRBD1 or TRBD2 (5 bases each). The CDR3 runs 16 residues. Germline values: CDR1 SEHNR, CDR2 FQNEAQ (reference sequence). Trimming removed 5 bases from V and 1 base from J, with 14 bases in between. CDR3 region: CASSPKGGGNTGELFF. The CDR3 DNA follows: TGTGCCAGCAGCCCGAAGGGTGGGGGGAACACCGGGGAGCTGTTTTTT. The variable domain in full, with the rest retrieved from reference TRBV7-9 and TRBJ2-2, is DTGVSQNPRHKITKRGQNVTFRCDPISEHNRLYWYRQTLGQGPEFLTYFQNEAQLEKSRLLSDRFSAERPKGSFSTLEIQRTEQGDSAMYLCASSPKGGGNTGELFFGEGSRLTVL.

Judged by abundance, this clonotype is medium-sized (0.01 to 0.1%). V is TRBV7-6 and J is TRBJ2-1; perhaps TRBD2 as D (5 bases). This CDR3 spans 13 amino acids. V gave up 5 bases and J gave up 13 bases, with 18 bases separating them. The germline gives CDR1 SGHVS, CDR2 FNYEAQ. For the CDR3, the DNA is TGTGCCAGCAGCAGGACGGGGTCAGAGACCCAGTTCTTC. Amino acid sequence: CASSRTGSETQFF.

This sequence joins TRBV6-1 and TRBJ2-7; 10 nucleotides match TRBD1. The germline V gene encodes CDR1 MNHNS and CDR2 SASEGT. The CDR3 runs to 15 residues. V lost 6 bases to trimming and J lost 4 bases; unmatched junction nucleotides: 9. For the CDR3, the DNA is TGTGCCAGCAGGAGACAGGGGGCGGGCCGGTACGAGCAGTACTTC. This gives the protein CASRRQGAGRYEQYF.

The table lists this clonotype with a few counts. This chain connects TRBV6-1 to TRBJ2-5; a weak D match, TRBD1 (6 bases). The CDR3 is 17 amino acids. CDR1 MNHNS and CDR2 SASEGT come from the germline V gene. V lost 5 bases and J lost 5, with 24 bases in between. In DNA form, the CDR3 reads TGTGCCAGCAGTTTGGCCCATCAACAGGGTTCAACGGAGACCCAGTACTTC. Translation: CASSLAHQQGSTETQYF.

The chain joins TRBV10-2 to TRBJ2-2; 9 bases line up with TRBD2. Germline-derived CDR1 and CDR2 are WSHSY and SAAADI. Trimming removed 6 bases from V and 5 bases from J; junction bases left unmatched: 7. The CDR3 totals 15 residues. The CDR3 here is CASRGLAQGTGELFF. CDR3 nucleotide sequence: TGCGCCAGCAGGGGACTAGCACAGGGGACCGGGGAGCTGTTTTTT.

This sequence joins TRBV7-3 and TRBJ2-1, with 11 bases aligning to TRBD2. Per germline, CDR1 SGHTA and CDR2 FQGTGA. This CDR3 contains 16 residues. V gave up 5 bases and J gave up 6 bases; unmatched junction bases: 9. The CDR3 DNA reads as TGTGCCAGCAGCCCAATTGGACTAGCGGGTGGCAATGAGCAGTTCTTC. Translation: CASSPIGLAGGNEQFF.

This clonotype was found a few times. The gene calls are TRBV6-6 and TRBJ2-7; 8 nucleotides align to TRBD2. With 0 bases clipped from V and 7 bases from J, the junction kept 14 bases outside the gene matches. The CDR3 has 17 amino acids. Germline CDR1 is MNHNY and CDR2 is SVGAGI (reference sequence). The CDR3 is CASSYSPPRGVYNEQYF. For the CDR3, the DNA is TGTGCCAGCAGTTACTCCCCTCCGCGGGGGGTCTACAATGAGCAGTACTTC.

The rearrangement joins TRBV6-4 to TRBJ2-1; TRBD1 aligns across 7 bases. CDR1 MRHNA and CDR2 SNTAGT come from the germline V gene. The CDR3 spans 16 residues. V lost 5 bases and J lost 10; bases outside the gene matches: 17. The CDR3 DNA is TGTGCCAGCAGTCCAAACACCGACAGGGCCTCCTACGAGCAGTTCTTC. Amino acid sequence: CASSPNTDRASYEQFF.

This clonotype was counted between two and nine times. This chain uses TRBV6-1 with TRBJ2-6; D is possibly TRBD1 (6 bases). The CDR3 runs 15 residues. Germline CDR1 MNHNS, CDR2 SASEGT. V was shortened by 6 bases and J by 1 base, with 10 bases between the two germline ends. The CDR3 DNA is TGTGCCAGCAGCATACAGGGTTCTGGGGCCAACGTCCTGACTTTC. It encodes CASSIQGSGANVLTF.

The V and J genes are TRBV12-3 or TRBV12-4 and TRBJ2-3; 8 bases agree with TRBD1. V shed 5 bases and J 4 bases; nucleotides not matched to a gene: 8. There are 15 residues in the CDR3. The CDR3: CASSAGQGGPDTQYF. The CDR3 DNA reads TGTGCCAGCAGTGCAGGACAGGGCGGCCCAGATACGCAGTATTTT.

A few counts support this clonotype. CDR3: CASSGWQRTYEQYF. DNA for the CDR3: TGTGCCAGCAGTGGGTGGCAGCGGACCTACGAGCAGTACTTC. This chain uses TRBV6-1 with TRBJ2-7; D perhaps matches TRBD2 (5 bases). Trimming left V 4 bases short and J 2 bases short, with 12 bases between. The CDR3 sequence is 14 residues long. The germline V gene has CDR1 MNHNS and CDR2 SASEGT.

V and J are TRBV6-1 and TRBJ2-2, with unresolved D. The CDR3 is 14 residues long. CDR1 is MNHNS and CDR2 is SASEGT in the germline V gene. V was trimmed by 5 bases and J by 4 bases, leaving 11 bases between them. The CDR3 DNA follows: TGTGCCAGCAGTTATAACGGGCCCACCGGGGAGCTGTTTTTT. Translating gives CASSYNGPTGELFF.

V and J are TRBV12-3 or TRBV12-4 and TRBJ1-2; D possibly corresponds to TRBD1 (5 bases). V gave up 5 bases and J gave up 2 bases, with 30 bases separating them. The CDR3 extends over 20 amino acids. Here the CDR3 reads CASSPTPGSGSRDQNYGYTF. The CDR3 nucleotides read TGTGCCAGCAGTCCCACCCCGGGGTCAGGGAGCCGCGATCAAAACTATGGCTACACCTTC.

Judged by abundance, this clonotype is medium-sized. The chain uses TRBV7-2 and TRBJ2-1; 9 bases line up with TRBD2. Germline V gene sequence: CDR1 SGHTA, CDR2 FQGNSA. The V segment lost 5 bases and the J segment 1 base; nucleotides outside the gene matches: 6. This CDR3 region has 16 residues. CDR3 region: CASSRSGRRSYNEQFF. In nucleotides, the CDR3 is TGTGCCAGCAGCCGTAGCGGGAGAAGGTCCTACAATGAGCAGTTCTTC.

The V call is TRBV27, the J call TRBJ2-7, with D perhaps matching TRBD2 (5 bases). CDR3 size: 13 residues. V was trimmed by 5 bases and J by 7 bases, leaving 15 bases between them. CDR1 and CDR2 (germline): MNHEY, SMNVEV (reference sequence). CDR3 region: CASSPHIRGEQYF. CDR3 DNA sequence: TGTGCCAGCAGTCCCCACATCCGAGGGGAGCAGTACTTC.

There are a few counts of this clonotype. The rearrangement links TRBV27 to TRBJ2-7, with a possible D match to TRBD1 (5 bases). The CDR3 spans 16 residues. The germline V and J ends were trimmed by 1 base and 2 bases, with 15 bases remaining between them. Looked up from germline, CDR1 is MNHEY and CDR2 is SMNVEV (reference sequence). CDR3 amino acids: CASSLFSRAYPYEQYF. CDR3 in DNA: TGTGCCAGCAGTTTATTTTCCAGGGCCTACCCCTACGAGCAGTACTTC.

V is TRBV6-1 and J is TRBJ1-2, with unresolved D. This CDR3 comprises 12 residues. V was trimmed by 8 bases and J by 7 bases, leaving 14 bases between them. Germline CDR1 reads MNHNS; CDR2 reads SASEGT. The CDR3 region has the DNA TGTGCCAGCTCGCCAGATTTCCTTGGCTACACCTTC. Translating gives CASSPDFLGYTF.

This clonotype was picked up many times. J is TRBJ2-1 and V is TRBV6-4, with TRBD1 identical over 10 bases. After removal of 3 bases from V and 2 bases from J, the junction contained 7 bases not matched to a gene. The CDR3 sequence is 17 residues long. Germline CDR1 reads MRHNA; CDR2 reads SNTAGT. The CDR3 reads CASSDTGTGDPYNEQFF. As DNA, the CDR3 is TGTGCCAGCAGTGATACCGGGACAGGGGATCCCTACAATGAGCAGTTCTTC.

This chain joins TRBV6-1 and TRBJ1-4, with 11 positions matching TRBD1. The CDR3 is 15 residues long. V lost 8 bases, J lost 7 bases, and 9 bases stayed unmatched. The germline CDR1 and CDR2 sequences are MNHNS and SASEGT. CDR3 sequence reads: CASSRTGGMGEKLFF. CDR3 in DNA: TGTGCCAGCTCGAGGACAGGGGGCATGGGTGAAAAACTGTTTTTT.